This TCR beta chain is from a study of T cell responses to AZD1222 COVID-19 vaccine. Study-level results: Baseline testing showed seropositivity in only six AZD1222 recipients. Mostly white British, mostly female donors; authors suggested clonal diversity may be underestimated. Reportedly, close to half of spike-specific TCRs are directed against unmutated variant regions.

Trimming removed 3 bases from V and 0 bases from J, with 16 bases in between. Germline V CDR1 and CDR2: SGHDT, YYEEEE. The CDR3 has 16 amino acids. A word on this clone: Its specificity is unknown.

Assay used: immunoSEQ multiplex PCR; TCRdb lists only in-frame clones, some missing. The repertoire consists of roughly 160,000 clones, with about 83% occurring once and the leading ten covering roughly 1.1%. Source: peripheral blood, taken 28 days after the second AZD1222 dose. This TCR derives from an adult who received the AZD1222 COVID-19 vaccine. V gene TRBV5-6 combines with J gene TRBJ2-7; D gene ambiguous. The CDR3 reads CASSYGSGRSSYEQYF. The CDR3 nucleotides read TGTGCCAGCAGCTATGGGTCAGGCCGGAGCTCCTACGAGCAGTACTTC.